What follows is one T cell receptor (beta chain) and its context. Its antigen is currently unknown. The data belong to a study of cytomegalovirus exposure and HLA in healthy donors. Vbeta (60) and Jbeta (13) primers were used in the PCR. Assay used: immunoSEQ multiplex PCR; TCRdb lists only in-frame clones, some missing. The sample holds 150,000 to 180,000 clones; roughly 70% are singletons and the top ten take 2.1%. The study's findings and limits: Prior analysis indicated that the majority of TCR beta V segments exhibited productivity approximately 87% or approximately 30% of the time. Three of the chains that were CMV-associated were confirmed in vitro to be specific for CMV antigens.

CDR1 and CDR2 from the germline V gene are SGHDT and YYEEEE. The J segment lost 8 bases and the V segment lost 2 bases, leaving 5 bases of the junction unmatched. The CDR3 is 13 amino acids. The receptor was isolated from a man aged 25 to 40 in good health and CMV-seronegative. The chain joins TRBV5-6 to TRBJ1-2; TRBD1 agrees at 8 bases. Sequencing was performed on PBMCs. CDR3 DNA sequence: TGTGCCAGCAGCTTCGGACAGGGTGGCGGCTACACCTTC. Protein: CASSFGQGGGYTF.